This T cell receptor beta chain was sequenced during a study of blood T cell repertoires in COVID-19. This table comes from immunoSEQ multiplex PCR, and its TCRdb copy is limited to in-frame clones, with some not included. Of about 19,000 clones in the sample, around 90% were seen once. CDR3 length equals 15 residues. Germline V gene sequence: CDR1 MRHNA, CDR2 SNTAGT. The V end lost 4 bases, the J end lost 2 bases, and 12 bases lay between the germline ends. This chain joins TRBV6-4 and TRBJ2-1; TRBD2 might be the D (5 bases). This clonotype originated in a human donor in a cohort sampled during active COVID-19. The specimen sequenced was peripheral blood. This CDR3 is CASSGRASAYNEQFF. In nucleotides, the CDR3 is TGTGCCAGCAGTGGGCGGGCGAGCGCCTACAATGAGCAGTTCTTC.